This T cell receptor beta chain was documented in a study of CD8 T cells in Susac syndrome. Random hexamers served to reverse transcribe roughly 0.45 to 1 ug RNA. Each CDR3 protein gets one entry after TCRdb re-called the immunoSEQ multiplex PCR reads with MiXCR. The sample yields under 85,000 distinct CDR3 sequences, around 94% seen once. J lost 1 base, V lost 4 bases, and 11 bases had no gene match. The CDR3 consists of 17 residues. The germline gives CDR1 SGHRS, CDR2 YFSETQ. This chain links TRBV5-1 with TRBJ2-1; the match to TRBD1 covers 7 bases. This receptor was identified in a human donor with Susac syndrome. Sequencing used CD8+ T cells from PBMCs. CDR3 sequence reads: CASSPYHRGESYNEQFF. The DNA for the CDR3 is TGCGCCAGCAGCCCGTACCACAGGGGCGAATCCTACAATGAGCAGTTCTTC.